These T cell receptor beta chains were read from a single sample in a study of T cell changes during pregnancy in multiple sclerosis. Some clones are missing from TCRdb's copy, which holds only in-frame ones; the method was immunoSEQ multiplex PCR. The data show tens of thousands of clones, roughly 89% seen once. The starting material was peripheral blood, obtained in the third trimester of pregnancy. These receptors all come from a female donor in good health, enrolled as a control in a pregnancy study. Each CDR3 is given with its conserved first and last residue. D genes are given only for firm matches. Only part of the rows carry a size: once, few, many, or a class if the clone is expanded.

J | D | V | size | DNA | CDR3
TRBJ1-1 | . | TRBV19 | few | TGTGCCAGTAGAGTAACTGACAGGTCTGAAGCTTTCTTT | CASRVTDRSEAFF
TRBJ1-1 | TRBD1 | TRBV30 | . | TGTGCCTGGAGTCATAGGCGGGACAGCTATGGCCTGAACACTGAAGCTTTCTTT | CAWSHRRDSYGLNTEAFF
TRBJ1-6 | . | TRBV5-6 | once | TGTGCCAGCAGCACGCCCCAGGTTCCCCTCCACTTT | CASSTPQVPLHF
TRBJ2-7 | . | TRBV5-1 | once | TGCGCCAGCAGCCCCGTCGTACCTCTTCTAGCTTTCAGCCACTACGAGCAGTACTTC | CASSPVVPLLAFSHYEQYF
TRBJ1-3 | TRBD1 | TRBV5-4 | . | TGTGCCAGCAGCCCGGACAGGGGGAGAAACACCATATATTTT | CASSPDRGRNTIYF
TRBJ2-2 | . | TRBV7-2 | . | TGTGCCAGCAGGCCTTGGAGTCCCGGGGAGCTGTTTTTT | CASRPWSPGELFF
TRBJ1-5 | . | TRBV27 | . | TGTGCCAGCAGCCTAACGACAGTGGCGTATCCCCAGCATTTT | CASSLTTVAYPQHF
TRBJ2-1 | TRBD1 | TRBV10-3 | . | TGTGCCATCAGCACAGGGGCGTTGGGGTCCTACAATGAGCAGTTCTTC | CAISTGALGSYNEQFF
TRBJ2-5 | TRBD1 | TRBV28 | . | TGTGCCAGCAGTTACCGGGACAGGGGCTACCAAGAGACCCAGTACTTC | CASSYRDRGYQETQYF
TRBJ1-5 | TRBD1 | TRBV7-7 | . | TGTGCCAGCAGCAGAGAGGGGGCTAGGTATAGCAATCAGCCCCAGCATTTT | CASSREGARYSNQPQHF
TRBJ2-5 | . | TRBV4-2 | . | TGTGCCAGCAGCCAAGCACAGGGGGGGGGCCCGGAGACCCAGTACTTC | CASSQAQGGGPETQYF
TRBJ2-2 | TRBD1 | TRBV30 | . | TGTGCCTGGGGCGACAGGGCCGGGGAGCTGTTTTTT | CAWGDRAGELFF
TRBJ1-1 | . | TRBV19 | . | TGTGCCAGTAGTATCTCCGGGGGGGCAGCTTTCTTT | CASSISGGAAFF
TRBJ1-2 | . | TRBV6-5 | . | TGTGCCAGCAGCCGACTGGGGCGGACCAACTATGGCTACACCTTC | CASSRLGRTNYGYTF
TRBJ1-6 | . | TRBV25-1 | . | TGTGCCAGCAGTGACCTTCAGGGGAGTTCACCCCTCCACTTT | CASSDLQGSSPLHF
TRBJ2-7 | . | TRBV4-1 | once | TGCGCCAGCAGCCAGGCTCCCGGAGGGGGACAGCTCTCCTACGAGCAGTACTTC | CASSQAPGGGQLSYEQYF
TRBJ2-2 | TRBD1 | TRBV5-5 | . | TGCGACAAAGCGGCCCCGGGACAGGCCACCGGGGAGCTGTTTTTT | CDKAAPGQATGELFF
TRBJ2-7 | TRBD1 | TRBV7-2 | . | TGTGCCAGCAGTTTGACAGGGGCTACCTACGAGCAGTACTTC | CASSLTGATYEQYF
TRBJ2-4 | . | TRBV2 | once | TGTGCCAGCAGGGAGGGCATAGCCAAAAACATTCAGTACTTC | CASREGIAKNIQYF
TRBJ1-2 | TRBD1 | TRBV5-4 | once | TGTGCCAGCAGCTCGGGAGGGACAGCTAACTATGGCTACACCTTC | CASSSGGTANYGYTF
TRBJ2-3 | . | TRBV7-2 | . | TGTGCCAGCAGCTTAAGTTACTTCTCAACGGGATCCACAGATACGCAGTATTTT | CASSLSYFSTGSTDTQYF
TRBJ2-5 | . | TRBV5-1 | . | TGCGCCAGCAGCCCCCTTATTTCGGGCCAAGAGACCCAGTACTTC | CASSPLISGQETQYF
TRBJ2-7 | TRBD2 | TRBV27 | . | TGTGCCAGCACCTGGACTAGCGGCAGCTCCTACGAGCAGTACTTC | CASTWTSGSSYEQYF
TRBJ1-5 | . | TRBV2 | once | TGTGCCAGCAGTGGGCAGAGCAATCAGCCCCAGCATTTT | CASSGQSNQPQHF
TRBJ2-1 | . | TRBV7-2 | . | TGTGCCAGAGGAGCGAGTGGAGACAATGAGCAGTTCTTC | CARGASGDNEQFF
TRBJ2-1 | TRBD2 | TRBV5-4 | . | TGTGCCAGCAGCTTGACTAGCGGAACCAATGAGCAGTTCTTC | CASSLTSGTNEQFF
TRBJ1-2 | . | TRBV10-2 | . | TGCGCCAGCAGTGACGGGGGACTTAACTATGGCTACACCTTC | CASSDGGLNYGYTF
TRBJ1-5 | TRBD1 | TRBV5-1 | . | TGCGCCAGCAGCTCACAGGGGCGGGAGCCCCAGCATTTT | CASSSQGREPQHF
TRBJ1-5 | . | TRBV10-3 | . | TGTGCCATCAGTGAGGCAGGGCTTAGCAATCAGCCCCAGCATTTT | CAISEAGLSNQPQHF
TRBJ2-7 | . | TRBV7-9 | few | TGTGCCAGCAGCGCGGGACAGTACGAGCAGTACTTC | CASSAGQYEQYF
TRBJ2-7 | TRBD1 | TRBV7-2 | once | TGTGCCAGCAGCTTAAGGGACAGGGGGCAGTACGAGCAGTACTTC | CASSLRDRGQYEQYF
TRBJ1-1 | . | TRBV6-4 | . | TGTGCCAGCAGCCTGACTCCGCGAGGCACTGAAGCTTTCTTT | CASSLTPRGTEAFF
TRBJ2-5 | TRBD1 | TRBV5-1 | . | TGCGCCAGCAGCCGCGGTGACAGGGGCCAGGAGACCCAGTACTTC | CASSRGDRGQETQYF
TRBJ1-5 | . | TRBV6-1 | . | TGTGCCAGCAGTGAAGCAGGCAGGGCCCGAAATCAGCCCCAGCATTTT | CASSEAGRARNQPQHF
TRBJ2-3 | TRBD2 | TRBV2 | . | TGTGCCAGCAGTGGACTAGCGGGTTTCACAGATACGCAGTATTTT | CASSGLAGFTDTQYF
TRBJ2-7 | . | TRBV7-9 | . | TGTGCCAGCAGTCCAGCAGGGCCGGATTACGAGCAGTACTTC | CASSPAGPDYEQYF
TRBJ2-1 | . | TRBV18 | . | TGTGCCAGCTCACCACGTGAGACAGCTGAGCAGTTCTTC | CASSPRETAEQFF
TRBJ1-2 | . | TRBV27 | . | TGTGCCAGCAGTTTATCGGGGGGGGGCAAGGGCTACACCTTC | CASSLSGGGKGYTF
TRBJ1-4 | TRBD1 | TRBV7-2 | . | TGTGCCAGCAGCTCCGACAGGGTTCCCTTAAAAGAGATGTTTTTT | CASSSDRVPLKEMFF
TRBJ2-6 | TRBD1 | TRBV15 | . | TGTGCCACCAGCAGAGACCCGGGACAGGGGGTCAACGTCCTGACTTTC | CATSRDPGQGVNVLTF
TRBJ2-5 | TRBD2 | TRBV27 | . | TGTGCCAGCAGTTTACTAGCGGGAGGACGGGAGACCCAGTACTTC | CASSLLAGGRETQYF
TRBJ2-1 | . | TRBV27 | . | TGTGCCAGCAGTTTACTCAGGGGACGGAATGAGCAGTTCTTC | CASSLLRGRNEQFF
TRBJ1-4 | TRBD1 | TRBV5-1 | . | TGCGCCAGCAGGCGGACAGGGGGATCTAATGAAAAACTGTTTTTT | CASRRTGGSNEKLFF
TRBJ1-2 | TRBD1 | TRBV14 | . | TGTGCCAGCAGCCAACAAAGGACAGGGGTCTATGGCTACACCTTC | CASSQQRTGVYGYTF
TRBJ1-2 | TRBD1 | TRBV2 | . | TGTGCCAGCAGTCCCCTGACAGGGTCGGGCTCTGGCTACACCTTC | CASSPLTGSGSGYTF
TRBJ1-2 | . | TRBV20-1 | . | TGCAGTGCTTCAGGGATAGGAGGCTACACCTTC | CSASGIGGYTF
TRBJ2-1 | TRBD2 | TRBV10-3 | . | TGTGCCATCAGTCCCTTAGGACTAGCGGGAAACAATGAGCAGTTCTTC | CAISPLGLAGNNEQFF
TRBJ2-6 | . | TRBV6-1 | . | TGTGCCAGCATTCTGGAGACAGCTGGGGCCAACGTCCTGACTTTC | CASILETAGANVLTF
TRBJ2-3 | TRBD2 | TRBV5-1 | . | TGCGCCAGCAGCTTGGCGACTAGCGGGAGCACAGATACGCAGTATTTT | CASSLATSGSTDTQYF
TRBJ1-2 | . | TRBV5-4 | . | TGTGCCAGCAGCCCCGACAGTAGGTACTATGGCTACACCTTC | CASSPDSRYYGYTF
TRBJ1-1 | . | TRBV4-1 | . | TGCGCCAGCAGCCATCCAACCAGCGGGAACACTGAAGCTTTCTTT | CASSHPTSGNTEAFF
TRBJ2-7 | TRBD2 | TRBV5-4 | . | TGTGCCAGCAGCTTGCGGACGACTAGCGGGACAAAGTACGAGCAGTACTTC | CASSLRTTSGTKYEQYF
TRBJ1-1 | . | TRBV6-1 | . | TGTGCCAGCCCGGCGGGGCCGACTGAAGCTTTCTTT | CASPAGPTEAFF
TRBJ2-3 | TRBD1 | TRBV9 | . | TGTGCCAGCAGCGCGGGACAGGGGCCCACAGATACGCAGTATTTT | CASSAGQGPTDTQYF
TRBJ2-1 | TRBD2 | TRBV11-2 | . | TGTGCCAGCAGCTTTACAGCGGGGGGCAATGAGCAGTTCTTC | CASSFTAGGNEQFF